These 29 T cell receptor beta chains originate from one sample sequenced in a study of cytomegalovirus exposure and HLA in healthy donors. The PCR used 60 Vbeta and 13 Jbeta primers. The assay was immunoSEQ multiplex PCR, and TCRdb's table has in-frame clones only and misses some. The sample records roughly 150,000 clones, roughly two thirds being singletons. The sequenced sample consisted of PBMCs. All receptors come from a woman between 18 and 30 years old in good health and CMV-seropositive.

The chain is built from TRBV4-1 and TRBJ2-6; D is ambiguous. The CDR3 length is 17 residues. V was pared by 0 bases and J by 3 bases, with 12 bases between. Germline V gene sequence: CDR1 MGHRA, CDR2 YSYEKL. The CDR3 nucleotides read TGCGCCAGCAGCCAAGAGGGCGTGCCAGGTGGGGCCAACGTCCTGACTTTC. Protein: CASSQEGVPGGANVLTF.

The chain couples TRBV7-9 to TRBJ1-4; D is unresolved. CDR1 and CDR2 (germline): SEHNR, FQNEAQ (reference sequence). CDR3 length: 16 amino acids. Trimming took 1 base from V and 0 from J, leaving 9 bases between them. CDR3 sequence: CASSLGNGATNEKLFF. CDR3 nucleotides: TGTGCCAGCAGCTTAGGAAACGGTGCAACTAATGAAAAACTGTTTTTT.

This clone came up many times. The chain links TRBV30 to TRBJ2-4; D is possibly TRBD1 (5 bases). V lost 7 bases and J 7 bases, leaving 14 bases between the germline ends. Germline-derived CDR1 and CDR2 are GTSNPN and SVGIG (reference sequence). The CDR3 loop spans 12 amino acids. The CDR3 loop reads CASWGSGNIQYF. CDR3 bases: TGTGCCTCCTGGGGTTCAGGGAACATTCAGTACTTC.

This chain connects TRBV18 to TRBJ2-7; 10 bases align to TRBD1. This CDR3 is 16 amino acids long. V lost 6 bases to trimming and J lost 4 bases; unmatched junction nucleotides: 12. CDR1 is KGHSH, CDR2 LQKENI, per germline. CDR3 coding DNA: TGTGCCAGCTCGTCCGAGCCGGGACAGGGGCGGTACGAGCAGTACTTC. Residues: CASSSEPGQGRYEQYF.

The rearrangement uses TRBV5-8 and TRBJ2-5; 8 bases match TRBD2. The CDR3 contains 16 residues. The V and J ends lost 4 bases and 3 bases, in that order; junction bases with no gene match: 11. CDR1 SGHTS and CDR2 YDEGEE come from the germline V gene. In nucleotides, the CDR3 is TGTGCCAGCAGCCCAGCTTGGGGAGCGGGGGAAGAGACCCAGTACTTC. This gives the protein CASSPAWGAGEETQYF.

This chain uses TRBV12-5 with TRBJ2-1; 8 nucleotides match TRBD2. V gave up 0 bases and J gave up 3 bases; unmatched junction bases: 1. This CDR3 comprises 15 residues. CDR1 is LGHNT and CDR2 is FRNRAP in the germline V gene. CDR3 amino acids: CASGLVGGGYNEQFF. DNA of the CDR3: TGTGCTAGTGGTTTGGTCGGGGGGGGCTACAATGAGCAGTTCTTC.

As concerns this clone: In the same sample, other DNA sequences code for this CDR3. V is TRBV28 and J is TRBJ1-4; D is undetermined. V was clipped by 6 bases and J by 5 bases, with 13 bases between them. CDR1 MDHEN and CDR2 SYDVKM come from the germline V gene. The CDR3 totals 14 residues. CDR3 residues: CASSVAGRNEKLFF. The CDR3 DNA reads TGTGCCAGCAGCGTCGCGGGGAGGAATGAAAAACTGTTTTTT.

This clone was observed a handful of times. The rearrangement joins TRBV7-3 to TRBJ2-1; 8 bases fit TRBD2. The CDR3 has 16 residues. The trim removed 1 base at V and 5 bases at J, leaving 7 bases unmatched. Germline V gives CDR1 SGHTA, CDR2 FQGTGA. DNA for the CDR3: TGTGCCAGCAGCTTAATGGGACTAGAGATTCACAATGAGCAGTTCTTC. It specifies CASSLMGLEIHNEQFF.

This chain joins TRBV12-5 and TRBJ1-1; D gene unclear. Germline CDR1 LGHNT, CDR2 FRNRAP. The CDR3 is 14 amino acids. V was pared by 1 base and J by 0 bases, with 6 bases between. The CDR3 loop reads CASGLGNMNTEAFF. In nucleotides, the CDR3 is TGTGCTAGTGGTTTGGGAAACATGAACACTGAAGCTTTCTTT.

In DNA, the CDR3 is TGTGCCACCAGCGCCAGGAACACTGAAGCTTTCTTT. It is translated as CATSARNTEAFF. This rearrangement joins TRBV15 to TRBJ1-1; unclear D gene. Germline V lookup: CDR1 LNHNV, CDR2 YYDKDF (reference sequence). The CDR3 is 12 amino acids. Trimming took off 5 bases at V and 1 base at J, with 5 bases between the two ends.

The rearrangement joins TRBV7-6 to TRBJ2-7; a weak D match, TRBD2 (6 bases). The CDR3 loop spans 15 amino acids. Germline CDR1 is SGHVS and CDR2 is FNYEAQ. Between the trimmed V and J ends, which lost 5 bases and 5 bases, there was a span of 19 bases. CDR3 loop: CASSSTGPWGDEQYF. The DNA for the CDR3 is TGTGCCAGCAGCAGTACAGGCCCCTGGGGGGACGAGCAGTACTTC.

The CDR3 loop reads CATSRASGGAGTDTQYF. The CDR3 DNA follows: TGTGCCACCAGCAGAGCGAGCGGGGGGGCTGGCACAGATACGCAGTATTTT. The chain couples TRBV15 to TRBJ2-3, with 10 bases lining up with TRBD2. After removal of 1 base from V and 1 base from J, the junction contained 5 bases not matched to a gene. Germline CDR1 reads LNHNV; CDR2 reads YYDKDF (reference sequence). This CDR3 has 17 amino acids. The full variable domain, in which reference TRBV15 and TRBJ2-3 provide the parts outside the CDR3, is DAMVIQNPRYQVTQFGKPVTLSCSQTLNHNVMYWYQQKSSQAPKLLFHYYDKDFNNEADTPDNFQSRRPNTSFCFLDIRSPGLGDTAMYLCATSRASGGAGTDTQYFGPGTRLTVL.

The rearrangement links TRBV9 to TRBJ2-3, with D perhaps TRBD2 (5 bases). With 2 bases removed from V and 0 bases from J, the gap between germline ends came to 10 bases. Germline V gene lookup returns CDR1 SGDLS and CDR2 YYNGEE. The CDR3 covers 15 residues. The CDR3 region is CASSVSGISTDTQYF. The CDR3 coding sequence is TGTGCCAGCAGCGTCTCCGGGATTAGCACAGATACGCAGTATTTT.

The CDR3 bases are TGTGCCAGCTCACCGGGACAGGGCCCCAATAGACTCTATGGCTACACCTTC. It yields the protein CASSPGQGPNRLYGYTF. This chain links TRBV18 with TRBJ1-2; 9 bases agree with TRBD1. The junction had 12 bases not matched to a gene; V was cut back by 3 bases and J by 4 bases. From germline, CDR1 is KGHSH and CDR2 LQKENI. The CDR3 covers 17 residues. Complete variable domain (other parts from reference TRBV18 and TRBJ1-2): NAGVMQNPRHLVRRRGQEARLRCSPMKGHSHVYWYRQLPEEGLKFMVYLQKENIIDESGMPKERFSAEFPKEGPSILRIQQVVRGDSAAYFCASSPGQGPNRLYGYTFGSGTRLTVV.

The V call is TRBV7-3, the J call TRBJ1-5; D unclear. Looked up from germline, CDR1 is SGHTA and CDR2 is FQGTGA. V was shortened by 0 bases and J by 7 bases, with 10 bases between the two germline ends. The CDR3 loop spans 14 amino acids. Here the CDR3 reads CASSLTVHWQPQHF. The CDR3 DNA is TGTGCCAGCAGCTTAACAGTTCACTGGCAGCCCCAGCATTTT.

V is TRBV29-1 and J is TRBJ2-1, with D possibly being TRBD1 (6 bases). The CDR3 extends over 13 amino acids. Trimming left V 1 base short and J 2 bases short, with 6 bases between. Germline CDR1 is SQVTM and CDR2 is ANQGSEA. The DNA for the CDR3 is TGCAGCGTTGAAGGGACAGCCTACAATGAGCAGTTCTTC. Protein sequence: CSVEGTAYNEQFF.

The CDR3 is CASSTGGGTEAFF. DNA of the CDR3: TGTGCCAGCAGTACAGGGGGCGGCACTGAAGCTTTCTTT. This rearrangement joins TRBV6-5 to TRBJ1-1; 9 bases line up with TRBD1. This CDR3 region has 13 residues. In germline, CDR1 is MNHEY, CDR2 SVGAGI. The V gene end was trimmed by 5 bases and the J gene end by 4 bases; junction bases not matched to a gene: 2.

This chain connects TRBV7-2 to TRBJ2-5; 9 bases match TRBD2. V gave up 5 bases and J gave up 4 bases; unmatched junction bases: 14. Germline lookup yields CDR1 SGHTA and CDR2 FQGNSA. This CDR3 has 17 amino acids. The DNA for the CDR3 is TGTGCCAGCAGCCCCAACAGGGCGGGGGGGCAATCAGAGACCCAGTACTTC. This gives the protein CASSPNRAGGQSETQYF.

This rearrangement joins TRBV11-2 to TRBJ2-3; the D gene is possibly TRBD2 (5 bases). Per germline, CDR1 SGHAT and CDR2 FQNNGV. This CDR3 contains 19 residues. With 8 bases removed from V and 5 bases from J, the gap between germline ends came to 32 bases. CDR3 nucleotide sequence: TGTGCCAGCTCTTCTCTTGCCCAACCGGACGGCGGGCGAGGAGATACGCAGTATTTT. This translates into CASSSLAQPDGGRGDTQYF.

In its sample, this clone was seen once. The V call is TRBV25-1, the J call TRBJ2-5; 11 nucleotides agree with TRBD2. V gave up 3 bases and J gave up 1 base; unmatched junction bases: 7. The CDR3 contains 17 residues. Germline V CDR1 and CDR2: MGHDK, SYGVNS. CDR3 sequence reads: CASSDPAGTSGQETQYF. CDR3 DNA: TGTGCCAGCAGTGACCCCGCCGGGACTAGCGGCCAAGAGACCCAGTACTTC.

The V gene is TRBV7-9, the J gene TRBJ2-5; 8 positions match TRBD2. Germline loops: CDR1 SEHNR, CDR2 FQNEAQ (reference sequence). The V and J ends lost 2 bases and 2 bases, in that order; junction bases with no gene match: 4. The CDR3 has 15 amino acids. CDR3 nucleotide sequence: TGTGCCAGCAGCTTATTGTCTAGCGGGCAAGAGACCCAGTACTTC. Translated: CASSLLSSGQETQYF.

J is TRBJ1-1 and V is TRBV11-3, with D possibly being TRBD1 (5 bases). CDR1 is SGHNT and CDR2 is YENEEA in the germline V gene. With 4 bases removed from V and 5 bases from J, the gap between germline ends came to 14 bases. The length of the CDR3 is 14 residues. CDR3 DNA: TGTGCCAGCAGCTCCGGGGGAGCGGGAACTGAAGCTTTCTTT. It yields the protein CASSSGGAGTEAFF.

The rearrangement uses TRBV9 and TRBJ2-1, with 8 bases that match TRBD1. The germline V gene encodes CDR1 SGDLS and CDR2 YYNGEE. CDR3 length equals 15 residues. V lost 3 bases, J lost 2 bases, and 4 bases stayed unmatched. CDR3 coding DNA: TGTGCCAGCAGCGCAGACAGGGGAACCTACAATGAGCAGTTCTTC. It codes for CASSADRGTYNEQFF.

V gene TRBV5-4 combines with J gene TRBJ2-3; 7 bases are a match to TRBD2. This CDR3 has 16 amino acids. The ends lost 5 bases at V and 0 bases at J; junction bases unmatched: 9. CDR1 is SGHNT and CDR2 is YYREEE in the germline V gene (reference sequence). The CDR3 DNA reads as TGTGCCAGCAGAATGGGACGCGGGGGAAGCACAGATACGCAGTATTTT. Its protein is CASRMGRGGSTDTQYF.

The chain links TRBV19 to TRBJ1-6, with a weak D call TRBD1 (6 bases). V was trimmed by 7 bases and J by 3 bases, leaving 16 bases between them. The V gene's germline CDR1 is LNHDA and CDR2 SQIVND (reference sequence). This CDR3 spans 16 amino acids. Here the CDR3 reads CASTMTGTLYNSPLHF. The CDR3 DNA follows: TGTGCCAGTACCATGACAGGTACCCTCTATAATTCACCCCTCCACTTT.

The gene calls are TRBV7-3 and TRBJ1-2; 7 nucleotides agree with TRBD1. J gave up 8 bases and V 3 bases, and 3 bases lay outside the gene matches. Germline CDR1 is SGHTA and CDR2 is FQGTGA. The CDR3 covers 12 residues. The CDR3 reads CASSLTGSGYTF. For the CDR3, the DNA is TGTGCCAGCAGCTTGACAGGGAGCGGCTACACCTTC.

The gene calls are TRBV7-9 and TRBJ2-2; a possible D gene is TRBD2 (6 bases). The CDR3 totals 15 residues. Germline CDR1 is SEHNR and CDR2 is FQNEAQ (reference sequence). Trimming stripped 6 bases from V and 0 bases from J, with 11 bases between. CDR3: CASRPGTANTGELFF. CDR3 DNA: TGTGCCAGCAGACCCGGGACTGCGAACACCGGGGAGCTGTTTTTT.

This chain joins TRBV7-2 and TRBJ2-1, with TRBD2 identical over 10 bases. The CDR3 consists of 16 residues. V gave up 5 bases and J gave up 4 bases; unmatched junction bases: 8. Germline CDR1 SGHTA, CDR2 FQGNSA. The CDR3 DNA reads TGTGCCAGCAGCGGCAGCGGGGGGGCGTTATACAATGAGCAGTTCTTC. This codes for CASSGSGGALYNEQFF.

This rearrangement joins TRBV5-1 to TRBJ2-7; the match to TRBD2 covers 7 bases. This CDR3 is built from 14 residues. Looked up from germline, CDR1 is SGHRS and CDR2 is YFSETQ. The ends lost 4 bases at V and 3 bases at J; junction bases unmatched: 7. In nucleotides, the CDR3 is TGCGCCAGCAGCCCATCGGGACTAAGCTACGAGCAGTACTTC. Encoded protein: CASSPSGLSYEQYF. The full variable domain, in which reference TRBV5-1 and TRBJ2-7 provide the parts outside the CDR3, is KAGVTQTPRYLIKTRGQQVTLSCSPISGHRSVSWYQQTPGQGLQFLFEYFSETQRNKGNFPGRFSGRQFSNSRSEMNVSTLELGDSALYLCASSPSGLSYEQYFGPGTRLTVT.